Sequencing of this T cell receptor beta chain was carried out in a study of Graves' ophthalmopathy and Graves' hyperthyroidism. General study findings and limits: Prediction of ophthalmopathy progression reached approximately 64% sensitivity and roughly 72% specificity.

As diagnostic evidence, clinical symptoms, serum thyroxine, TRAb, thyroid ultrasound and orbital computed tomography were relied upon. The source of the PBMCs was about 10 ml of fresh peripheral blood. Scientists amplified the TCR beta CDR3 regions from RNA transcripts. First-round RT-PCR used HTBI primers; second-round multiplex PCR followed. TCRdb processed the multiplex PCR reads anew with MiXCR; each CDR3 protein has one entry. The repertoire holds about 410,000 distinct CDR3 sequences, with about a sixth as singletons. This clonotype showed up many times. Antigen: not known. Relative to the germline gene, one junction end is altered; a read error may explain this. CDR1 and CDR2 from the germline V gene are SGHRS and YFSETQ. This CDR3 spans 13 amino acids.

This sequence joins TRBV5-1 and TRBJ2-7; 9 nucleotides align to TRBD2. The sequenced material came from peripheral blood. The receptor's source is a woman younger than 35 with Graves' ophthalmopathy. The CDR3 here is CVSSRTSDYEQYF. CDR3 in DNA: TGCGTCAGCAGCCGGACTAGCGACTACGAGCAGTACTTC.